This is a list of T cell receptor beta chains from one sample in a study of STAT5B mutations in CD4+ large granular lymphocyte leukemia. The method was immunoSEQ multiplex PCR; TCRdb's version includes in-frame clones alone and lacks a portion of them. The data show some 27,000 clones, approximately 75% seen once. The specimen sequenced was CD4+ T cells from blood buffy coats. These receptors were collected from a human donor in good health. CDR3s include the opening cysteine and the closing phenylalanine or tryptophan. The order of the fields is clone size, J gene, V gene, D gene, CDR3 protein, CDR3 DNA. A D gene is named only where the DNA matches it firmly. Only some rows state a clone size, as once, few, many or a class for expanded clones.

NA	TRBJ2-7	TRBV9	NA	CASSPRPVYEQYF	TGTGCCAGCAGCCCGAGACCCGTCTACGAGCAGTACTTC
NA	TRBJ1-5	TRBV19	NA	CASSTTTENQPQHF	TGTGCCAGTAGTACGACCACCGAAAATCAGCCCCAGCATTTT
few	TRBJ1-2	TRBV7-2	NA	CASSLGQSVDGYTF	TGTGCCAGCAGCTTAGGACAGTCGGTGGATGGCTACACCTTC
NA	TRBJ2-3	TRBV14	TRBD2	CASSQDAEAGAVSDTQYF	TGTGCCAGCAGCCAAGATGCCGAAGCGGGAGCAGTTTCAGATACGCAGTATTTT
NA	TRBJ2-2	TRBV5-8	TRBD2	CASSFRTSGSLRGELFF	TGTGCCAGCAGCTTCCGGACTAGCGGGAGCCTCCGTGGGGAGCTGTTTTTT
NA	TRBJ1-5	TRBV29-1	TRBD1	CSVGGRGQNQPQHF	TGCAGCGTGGGGGGCAGGGGGCAAAATCAGCCCCAGCATTTT
few	TRBJ1-2	TRBV6-5	TRBD1	CASFGTDYGYTF	TGTGCCAGCTTTGGGACAGACTATGGCTACACCTTC
NA	TRBJ1-2	TRBV6-5	NA	CASSRREQGGYTF	TGTGCCAGCAGTAGGCGTGAACAAGGAGGCTACACCTTC
NA	TRBJ2-5	TRBV29-1	TRBD2	CSVTAVTSGRGDF	TGCAGCGTCACCGCCGTCACTAGCGGGAGAGGGGACTTC
NA	TRBJ1-2	TRBV25-1	NA	CASSTSRNILHGYTF	TGTGCCAGCAGCACCTCGAGAAACATTCTCCATGGCTACACCTTC
once	TRBJ2-3	TRBV10-3	NA	CAISESRPHTDTQYF	TGTGCCATCAGTGAGTCGAGACCCCACACAGATACGCAGTATTTT
NA	TRBJ2-2	TRBV6-5	TRBD1	CASSVNRGTGELFF	TGTGCCAGCAGTGTGAACAGGGGTACCGGGGAGCTGTTTTTT
NA	TRBJ2-3	TRBV28	NA	CASILTAESSTDTQYF	TGTGCCAGCATTTTGACTGCAGAGTCGAGCACAGATACGCAGTATTTT
NA	TRBJ1-2	TRBV5-8	NA	CASSKDFVGYTF	TGTGCCAGCAGTAAAGACTTCGTCGGCTACACCTTC
few	TRBJ2-6	TRBV19	NA	CASSRSGANVLTF	TGTGCCAGCTCCCGCTCTGGGGCCAACGTCCTGACTTTC
NA	TRBJ2-1	TRBV11-2	TRBD2	CASSLVVAGGAHNEQFF	TGTGCCAGCAGCTTGGTGGTAGCGGGAGGGGCACACAATGAGCAGTTCTTC
NA	TRBJ2-5	TRBV6-5	NA	CASSYRGINGETQYF	TGTGCCAGCAGTTATCGAGGGATTAATGGAGAGACCCAGTACTTC
NA	TRBJ1-5	TRBV10-2	NA	CASSEWAGTDQPQHF	TGCGCCAGCAGTGAGTGGGCAGGGACGGATCAGCCCCAGCATTTT
NA	TRBJ2-7	TRBV15	TRBD2	CATSREKGLAGVGNEQYF	TGTGCCACCAGCAGAGAAAAAGGACTAGCGGGAGTCGGGAACGAGCAGTACTTC
NA	TRBJ2-5	TRBV5-1	NA	CASSLRGEGETQYF	TGCGCCAGCAGCTTGCGGGGTGAGGGAGAGACCCAGTACTTC
NA	TRBJ1-2	TRBV29-1	NA	CSASGHGYTF	TGCAGCGCCTCGGGACATGGCTACACCTTC
NA	TRBJ2-5	TRBV9	NA	CASSVAPAGRETQYF	TGTGCCAGCAGCGTAGCCCCGGCGGGCCGAGAGACCCAGTACTTC
NA	TRBJ2-5	TRBV7-2	TRBD1	CASSLGTGGGETQYF	TGTGCCAGCAGCTTAGGGACAGGGGGCGGTGAGACCCAGTACTTC
NA	TRBJ2-1	TRBV9	NA	CASSVLGENEQFF	TGTGCCAGCAGCGTACTAGGGGAGAATGAGCAGTTCTTC
NA	TRBJ1-3	TRBV10-3	NA	CAISTRGGGEGNTIYF	TGTGCCATCAGTACCCGAGGGGGGGGCGAAGGAAACACCATATATTTT
NA	TRBJ1-5	TRBV19	TRBD1	CASSRTGPLGPQHF	TGTGCCAGTAGTAGGACAGGCCCCCTTGGGCCCCAGCATTTT
NA	TRBJ1-1	TRBV7-9	NA	CASSPVRGLHLNTEAFF	TGTGCCAGCAGCCCTGTCCGGGGACTCCACCTGAACACTGAAGCTTTCTTT
NA	TRBJ1-2	TRBV5-6	NA	CASSLEGFNYGYTF	TGTGCCAGCAGCTTGGAAGGGTTTAACTATGGCTACACCTTC
NA	TRBJ2-7	TRBV6-5	TRBD2	CASSSSFLAGAYEQYF	TGTGCCAGCAGTTCGTCCTTTTTAGCGGGAGCCTACGAGCAGTACTTC
NA	TRBJ2-1	TRBV5-4	NA	CASSTKDGSTDNEQFF	TGTGCCAGCAGCACAAAGGACGGGTCGACAGACAATGAGCAGTTCTTC
NA	TRBJ2-7	TRBV29-1	TRBD2	CSVSGSLYEQYF	TGCAGCGTGAGCGGGAGTCTCTACGAGCAGTACTTC
NA	TRBJ2-1	TRBV9	TRBD2	CASSVWGTSGNNEQFF	TGTGCCAGCAGCGTATGGGGGACTAGCGGGAACAATGAGCAGTTCTTC
NA	TRBJ2-1	TRBV5-4	TRBD2	CASVGRDSGSLGGNEQFF	TGTGCCAGCGTCGGGAGGGATAGCGGGAGCCTCGGGGGAAATGAGCAGTTCTTC
NA	TRBJ1-4	TRBV9	NA	CASSVGVVDNEKLFF	TGTGCCAGCAGCGTAGGAGTTGTAGATAATGAAAAACTGTTTTTT
few	TRBJ1-5	TRBV7-2	NA	CASSLEGTNNQPQHF	TGTGCCAGCAGCTTAGAGGGGACGAACAATCAGCCCCAGCATTTT
NA	TRBJ1-4	TRBV2	TRBD1	CASSKQGAGEKLFF	TGTGCCAGCAGCAAGCAGGGGGCGGGTGAAAAACTGTTTTTT
NA	TRBJ1-1	TRBV2	TRBD1	CASRGGQGVSNTEAFF	TGTGCCAGCAGGGGAGGGCAGGGGGTTTCGAACACTGAAGCTTTCTTT
NA	TRBJ1-1	TRBV6-5	NA	CASSENPYEAFF	TGTGCCAGCAGTGAAAATCCGTATGAAGCTTTCTTT
NA	TRBJ2-3	TRBV7-9	NA	CASSLAISTDTQYF	TGTGCCAGCAGCTTAGCGATCAGCACAGATACGCAGTATTTT
NA	TRBJ1-5	TRBV5-1	NA	CASRPGTVSNQPQHF	TGCGCCAGCCGCCCGGGGACGGTGAGCAATCAGCCCCAGCATTTT
NA	TRBJ1-2	TRBV28	NA	CASSVGGSGIDGYTF	TGTGCCAGCAGCGTAGGGGGTTCTGGGATAGATGGCTACACCTTC
NA	TRBJ2-1	TRBV19	TRBD2	CASSIGWTSGRSYNEQFF	TGTGCCAGTAGTATAGGGTGGACTAGCGGGAGGTCCTACAATGAGCAGTTCTTC
NA	TRBJ1-1	TRBV30	NA	CAWSVGGLTEAFF	TGTGCCTGGAGTGTAGGAGGGTTGACTGAAGCTTTCTTT
NA	TRBJ2-1	TRBV10-3	TRBD2	CAIRLAGWGEQFF	TGTGCCATCCGACTAGCGGGGTGGGGTGAGCAGTTCTTC
once	TRBJ2-2	TRBV11-2	NA	CASRVAVNTGELFF	TGTGCCAGCAGGGTCGCGGTAAACACCGGGGAGCTGTTTTTT
NA	TRBJ2-1	TRBV5-6	NA	CASSLERGSYNEQFF	TGTGCCAGCAGCTTGGAACGGGGCTCCTACAATGAGCAGTTCTTC
NA	TRBJ1-2	TRBV5-4	TRBD1	CASSRGVTGGHGYYTF	TGTGCCAGCAGCCGGGGAGTGACAGGGGGGCATGGGTACTACACCTTC
NA	TRBJ2-7	TRBV27	NA	CASSPDFYEQYF	TGTGCCAGCAGCCCAGATTTCTACGAGCAGTACTTC
NA	TRBJ1-5	TRBV6-1	NA	CASRSTVNLNQPQHF	TGTGCCAGCCGGTCGACAGTCAACCTCAATCAGCCCCAGCATTTT
NA	TRBJ2-7	TRBV7-2	TRBD1	CASSSVRQGSYEQYF	TGTGCCAGCAGCTCCGTCCGACAGGGTTCCTACGAGCAGTACTTC
NA	TRBJ2-1	TRBV9	NA	CASSSPPGVEQFF	TGTGCCAGCAGCTCCCCGCCCGGCGTTGAGCAGTTCTTC
once	TRBJ1-2	TRBV18	TRBD1	CASSGQMNYGYTF	TGTGCCAGCTCGGGACAGATGAACTATGGCTACACCTTC
NA	TRBJ1-5	TRBV19	NA	CASSMTEPYQPQHF	TGTGCCAGTAGTATGACCGAACCCTATCAGCCCCAGCATTTT